What follows are 13 T cell receptor beta chains derived from one specimen sequenced in a study of blood T cell repertoires in COVID-19 (dated by TCRdb to about 2020). The library was obtained by the immunoSEQ multiplex PCR assay. TCRdb provides this immuneACCESS table in a form limited to in-frame rearrangements. Some clones are lacking; in checked studies, under half of them reflect an unresolved V gene, and why the rest are absent is not known. The sample yields some 140,000 clones; roughly four fifths were counted once. Around 13% of the sample goes to the ten largest clones. Sequences were obtained from peripheral blood. These receptors were obtained from an elderly man with acute or convalescent COVID-19.

The V and J genes are TRBV7-8 and TRBJ2-1, with TRBD1 as a possible D gene (6 bases). The CDR3 spans 15 residues. The germline gives CDR1 SGHVS, CDR2 FQNEAQ. V was shortened by 4 bases and J by 9 bases, with 19 bases between the two germline ends. CDR3 amino acids: CASSYRVLSGSEQFF. CDR3 nucleotides: TGTGCCAGCAGCTACAGGGTACTCTCGGGCAGTGAGCAGTTCTTC.

The V gene is TRBV18, the J gene TRBJ1-1; TRBD1 might be the D (5 bases). The germline CDR1 and CDR2 sequences are KGHSH and LQKENI. The V end lost 2 bases, the J end lost 5 bases, and 18 bases lay between the germline ends. The CDR3 is 16 amino acids. CDR3 amino acids: CASSPSAQAGQTEAFF. In DNA, the CDR3 is TGTGCCAGCTCACCATCGGCGCAGGCGGGGCAGACTGAAGCTTTCTTT. The entire variable domain, with the rest obtained from reference TRBV18 and TRBJ1-1, is as follows: NAGVMQNPRHLVRRRGQEARLRCSPMKGHSHVYWYRQLPEEGLKFMVYLQKENIIDESGMPKERFSAEFPKEGPSILRIQQVVRGDSAAYFCASSPSAQAGQTEAFFGQGTRLTVV.

Only one count was recorded for this clone. The rearrangement links TRBV2 to TRBJ2-2, with 7 positions matching TRBD2. In germline, CDR1 is SNHLY, CDR2 FYNNEI. V shed 4 bases and J 8 bases; nucleotides not matched to a gene: 1. The CDR3 runs to 12 residues. This CDR3 reads CASSGREGELFF. CDR3 coding DNA: TGTGCCAGCAGTGGGCGGGAGGGGGAGCTGTTTTTT.

This clone was seen only once. The CDR3, as DNA: TGCGCCAGCAGGCCCGACAGCAACTATGGCTACACCTTC. Protein sequence: CASRPDSNYGYTF. The genes are TRBV5-1 and TRBJ1-2, with D perhaps TRBD1 (5 bases). V was trimmed by 5 bases and J by 2 bases, leaving 10 bases between them. The CDR3 is made up of 13 amino acids. CDR1 is SGHRS, CDR2 YFSETQ, per germline.

This chain connects TRBV28 to TRBJ1-5, with no clear D. V lost 2 bases and J lost 6, with 11 bases in between. The length of the CDR3 is 14 residues. The V gene's germline CDR1 is MDHEN and CDR2 SYDVKM. Here the CDR3 DNA reads TGTGCCAGCAGTTTAAGTCCTGGGCGTCAGCCCCAGCATTTT. Translating it yields CASSLSPGRQPQHF.

The CDR3 nucleotides read TGTGCCAGCAGCCCGACAGGGTTGAGATTTTCACCCCTCCACTTT. As protein: CASSPTGLRFSPLHF. The chain carries TRBV7-6 and TRBJ1-6, with 7 bases identical to TRBD1. With V trimmed by 5 bases and J by 9 bases, 10 bases remained unmatched. CDR3 length equals 15 residues. Germline V CDR1 and CDR2: SGHVS, FNYEAQ.

This clone came up once. V and J are TRBV3-1 (or the pseudogene TRBV3-2) and TRBJ2-7; 8 nucleotides line up with TRBD1. The CDR3 is 14 residues long. Germline V CDR1 and CDR2: LGHDT, YNNKEL (reference sequence). Trimming removed 1 base from V and 6 bases from J; junction bases left unmatched: 5. The CDR3 sequence: CASSQAGTGREQYF. The CDR3, as DNA: TGTGCCAGCAGCCAAGCCGGGACAGGTCGCGAGCAGTACTTC.

The chain links TRBV18 to TRBJ2-7; 11 bases line up with TRBD1. CDR1 and CDR2 (germline): KGHSH, LQKENI. Trimming removed 6 bases from V and 2 bases from J; junction bases left unmatched: 9. The CDR3 is 16 amino acids. The CDR3 coding sequence is TGTGCCAGCTCTGCCGGGACAGGGGGAACCACCTACGAGCAGTACTTC. This sequence encodes CASSAGTGGTTYEQYF.

This clone has more than one count but fewer than ten. The chain uses TRBV6-2 or TRBV6-3 and TRBJ2-3; D is ambiguous. CDR1 and CDR2 from the germline V gene are MNHEY and SVGEGT. The V end was cut by 5 bases, the J end by 2 bases, with 11 bases between. CDR3 length: 14 amino acids. The CDR3 DNA is TGTGCCAGCAGTGGGCTCCGCCTCACAGATACGCAGTATTTT. This encodes CASSGLRLTDTQYF.

This chain links TRBV6-6 with TRBJ1-6, with 8 bases aligning to TRBD1. The length of the CDR3 is 16 residues. The germline V gene has CDR1 MNHNY and CDR2 SVGAGI (reference sequence). Germline trimming cut 6 bases from V and 2 bases from J; bases unmatched to any gene: 6. The CDR3 region has the DNA TGTGCCAGCAGGTCACTGGACAGGGCCTATAATTCACCCCTCCACTTT. It is translated as CASRSLDRAYNSPLHF.

V usage is TRBV19 and J usage is TRBJ1-2, with TRBD1 matching over 7 bases. The J segment lost 4 bases and the V segment lost 5 bases, leaving 4 bases of the junction unmatched. The CDR3 length is 13 residues. In germline, CDR1 is LNHDA, CDR2 SQIVND (reference sequence). As DNA, the CDR3 is TGTGCCAGTAGTCTGACAGGGAGCTATGGCTACACCTTC. This sequence encodes CASSLTGSYGYTF.

The genes are TRBV5-1 and TRBJ2-1; D is perhaps TRBD1 (6 bases). Trimming left V 4 bases short and J 9 bases short, with 20 bases between. The CDR3 covers 15 residues. Germline CDR1 reads SGHRS; CDR2 reads YFSETQ. The CDR3 loop reads CASSRDTPSLSEQFF. CDR3 sequence (DNA): TGCGCCAGCAGCCGGGACACCCCCTCCCTTTCTGAGCAGTTCTTC. Full variable domain (remainder filled in from reference TRBV5-1 and TRBJ2-1): KAGVTQTPRYLIKTRGQQVTLSCSPISGHRSVSWYQQTPGQGLQFLFEYFSETQRNKGNFPGRFSGRQFSNSRSEMNVSTLELGDSALYLCASSRDTPSLSEQFFGPGTRLTVL.

This clone was counted a few times. The CDR3 protein is CASSPYLGLIYEQYF. For the CDR3, the DNA is TGTGCCAGCAGCCCTTATCTGGGACTGATCTACGAGCAGTACTTC. This sequence joins TRBV11-2 and TRBJ2-7; possibly TRBD2 for D (6 bases). CDR3 length equals 15 residues. Trimming left V 5 bases short and J 3 bases short, with 17 bases between. CDR1 and CDR2 from the germline V gene are SGHAT and FQNNGV.